The 32 T cell receptor beta chains listed next were all sequenced from one sample in a study of OX40 agonist ivuxolimab in advanced cancers. Produced via immunoSEQ multiplex PCR; TCRdb's table is partial and in-frame only. The sample comprises around 47,000 clones, around four fifths of which are singletons, and about 15% rests with the top ten. The sample here was CD4+ or CD8+ T cells sorted from blood, taken in a trial of the OX40 agonist ivuxolimab. All receptors derive from an adult with an advanced solid tumor such as melanoma, head and neck, liver or kidney cancer.

The rearrangement links TRBV7-9 to TRBJ1-4, with D uncertain. The CDR3 covers 13 residues. Deletions cut 4 bases from V and 7 bases from J, with 10 bases between. CDR1 is SEHNR and CDR2 is FQNEAQ in the germline V gene (reference sequence). CDR3 in DNA: TGTGCCAGCAGCTCCCCTGTCGGTGAAAAACTGTTTTTT. Amino acids: CASSSPVGEKLFF.

The rearrangement joins TRBV7-9 to TRBJ1-1; D is possibly TRBD1 (5 bases). The germline gives CDR1 SEHNR, CDR2 FQNEAQ (reference sequence). Trimming took off 8 bases at V and 0 bases at J, with 10 bases between the two ends. The CDR3 has 13 amino acids. The DNA for the CDR3 is TGTGCCAGCGTGGCAGGGTTGAACACTGAAGCTTTCTTT. Encoded protein: CASVAGLNTEAFF.

The genes are TRBV11-3 and TRBJ2-5; 7 bases map to TRBD2. The junction had 11 bases not matched to a gene; V was cut back by 5 bases and J by 5 bases. This CDR3 has 15 residues. Germline-derived CDR1 and CDR2 are SGHNT and YENEEA. CDR3 sequence (DNA): TGTGCCAGCAGCCCGTACGGGACTATGAGGGAGACCCAGTACTTC. Translating it yields CASSPYGTMRETQYF. Using reference TRBV11-3 and TRBJ2-5 for the parts outside the CDR3, the full variable domain is EAGVVQSPRYKIIEKKQPVAFWCNPISGHNTLYWYLQNLGQGPELLIRYENEEAVDDSQLPKDRFSAERLKGVDSTLKIQPAELGDSAVYLCASSPYGTMRETQYFGPGTRLLVL.

This rearrangement joins TRBV10-2 to TRBJ2-3, with 8 nucleotides matching TRBD2. From germline, CDR1 is WSHSY and CDR2 SAAADI. The CDR3 length is 17 residues. V trimming: 5 bases; J trimming: 4 bases; junction bases outside the gene matches: 14. The CDR3 reads CASSPIAGQSNADTQYF. CDR3 nucleotides: TGCGCCAGCAGTCCTATAGCGGGGCAATCGAATGCAGATACGCAGTATTTT.

This clone was observed a handful of times. The genes are TRBV25-1 and TRBJ1-2, with 8 bases aligning to TRBD1. V shed 6 bases, J shed 2 bases, and the junction held 5 bases outside the gene matches. Germline-derived CDR1 and CDR2 are MGHDK and SYGVNS. The CDR3 contains 14 residues. The DNA of the CDR3 is TGTGCCAGCAGAGGCAGGGGGCGCAACTATGGCTACACCTTC. Translated: CASRGRGRNYGYTF.

The chain couples TRBV6-1 to TRBJ2-6; 7 nucleotides match TRBD1. Per the germline V gene, CDR1 is MNHNS and CDR2 is SASEGT. J lost 2 bases, V lost 2 bases, and 0 bases had no gene match. The CDR3 extends over 15 amino acids. This chain's CDR3 is CASSEQGAGANVLTF. In DNA form, the CDR3 reads TGTGCCAGCAGTGAACAGGGGGCTGGGGCCAACGTCCTGACTTTC.

The V gene is TRBV7-9, the J gene TRBJ1-5; the match to TRBD1 covers 7 bases. The CDR3 loop spans 14 amino acids. Germline V gene sequence: CDR1 SEHNR, CDR2 FQNEAQ (reference sequence). Trimming took 1 base from V and 7 from J; bases not matched to a gene: 4. CDR3 protein: CASSLGQGGQPQHF. The CDR3 region has the DNA TGTGCCAGCAGCTTAGGACAGGGTGGCCAGCCCCAGCATTTT.

The chain couples TRBV11-2 to TRBJ2-7; 11 bases agree with TRBD1. The CDR3 has 15 residues. The germline CDR1 and CDR2 sequences are SGHAT and FQNNGV. V gave up 5 bases and J gave up 4 bases; unmatched junction bases: 7. For the CDR3, the DNA is TGTGCCAGCAGCGAAACGGACAGGGGGCCGTACGAGCAGTACTTC. Protein: CASSETDRGPYEQYF.

This sequence joins TRBV28 and TRBJ2-1; TRBD1 agrees at 7 bases. From germline, CDR1 is MDHEN and CDR2 SYDVKM. The V and J ends lost 6 bases and 4 bases, in that order; junction bases with no gene match: 9. This CDR3 is built from 15 residues. Here the CDR3 DNA reads TGTGCCAGCAGGAGAGACAGGGAAGAATACAATGAGCAGTTCTTC. Amino acid sequence: CASRRDREEYNEQFF.

The chain combines TRBV29-1 with TRBJ2-5; tentative D call: TRBD1 (6 bases). V shed 5 bases and J shed 4 bases, with 8 bases lying between them. The germline V gene has CDR1 SQVTM and CDR2 ANQGSEA. This CDR3 has 11 residues. CDR3 residues: CSVQGRETQYF. Here the CDR3 DNA reads TGCAGCGTTCAGGGGCGAGAGACCCAGTACTTC.

V is TRBV6-6 and J is TRBJ1-1; D gene ambiguous. V was clipped by 5 bases and J by 1 base, with 8 bases between them. The germline CDR1 and CDR2 sequences are MNHNY and SVGAGI (reference sequence). This CDR3 comprises 13 residues. CDR3 amino acids: CASSPSENTEAFF. CDR3 nucleotide sequence: TGTGCCAGCAGTCCTTCGGAGAACACTGAAGCTTTCTTT.

This chain's CDR3 is CASSLLRTGELFF. CDR3 nucleotides: TGTGCCAGCAGTTTACTGCGGACCGGGGAGCTGTTTTTT. This chain joins TRBV28 and TRBJ2-2; D gene unclear. CDR3 length: 13 residues. V was clipped by 2 bases and J by 5 bases, with 6 bases between them. CDR1 and CDR2 from the germline V gene are MDHEN and SYDVKM. The full variable domain, rest sourced from reference TRBV28 and TRBJ2-2, is DVKVTQSSRYLVKRTGEKVFLECVQDMDHENMFWYRQDPGLGLRLIYFSYDVKMKEKGDIPEGYSVSREKKERFSLILESASTNQTSMYLCASSLLRTGELFFGEGSRLTVL.

This chain joins TRBV11-1 and TRBJ1-5; TRBD1 matches 10 bases. Trimming removed 4 bases from V and 1 base from J; junction bases left unmatched: 4. Germline CDR1 is SGHAT and CDR2 is FQDESV (reference sequence). This CDR3 region has 16 residues. The CDR3 reads CASSSDRGGSNQPQHF. Written as DNA, the CDR3 is TGTGCCAGCAGCTCGGACAGGGGGGGAAGCAATCAGCCCCAGCATTTT.

This clone appeared a few times. The rearrangement uses TRBV7-6 and TRBJ2-7, with 7 positions matching TRBD1. CDR3 size: 12 residues. V lost 5 bases and J lost 6; bases outside the gene matches: 4. Germline loops: CDR1 SGHVS, CDR2 FNYEAQ. CDR3 in amino acids: CASSPTGIEQYF. CDR3 DNA: TGTGCCAGCAGCCCGACAGGGATCGAGCAGTACTTC.

V is TRBV28 and J is TRBJ2-2; the match to TRBD2 covers 11 bases. Trimming at V came to 5 bases and at J to 4 bases, leaving 12 bases not matched to a gene. Germline loops: CDR1 MDHEN, CDR2 SYDVKM. This CDR3 has 18 residues. CDR3 sequence (DNA): TGTGCCAGCAGTCTCCCGACTAGCGGGGCTATTAGCACCGGGGAGCTGTTTTTT. It yields the protein CASSLPTSGAISTGELFF.

The chain employs TRBV11-2 and TRBJ2-1; TRBD2 aligns across 10 bases. The V gene end was trimmed by 4 bases and the J gene end by 4 bases; junction bases not matched to a gene: 10. The CDR3 contains 17 residues. CDR1 and CDR2 (germline): SGHAT, FQNNGV. CDR3: CASSWLAGLAVYNEQFF. In DNA, the CDR3 is TGTGCCAGCAGCTGGCTGGCTGGACTAGCGGTTTACAATGAGCAGTTCTTC.

This clone has only one observation. The chain joins TRBV28 to TRBJ2-7; TRBD2 matches 7 bases. J lost 4 bases, V lost 3 bases, and 9 bases had no gene match. This CDR3 region has 15 residues. CDR1 and CDR2 from the germline V gene are MDHEN and SYDVKM. The CDR3 DNA reads TGTGCCAGCAGTTTGGGGCTAGCGGAGGTATACGAGCAGTACTTC. Its protein is CASSLGLAEVYEQYF.

The V and J genes are TRBV13 and TRBJ2-3; a possible D gene is TRBD1 (6 bases). V lost 2 bases and J lost 3, with 18 bases in between. Germline loops: CDR1 PRHDT, CDR2 FYEKMQ (reference sequence). The length of the CDR3 is 17 residues. In DNA, the CDR3 is TGTGCCAGCAGCTTACAACATGGACAGTCAGCGACAGATACGCAGTATTTT. The encoded protein is CASSLQHGQSATDTQYF.

The genes are TRBV11-2 and TRBJ2-3, with 7 bases lining up with TRBD2. J was trimmed by 3 bases and V by 0 bases; bases with no gene match: 6. CDR3 length: 16 amino acids. The germline CDR1 and CDR2 sequences are SGHAT and FQNNGV. DNA for the CDR3: TGTGCCAGCAGCTTAGATCGTGGGGGGGGTACAGATACGCAGTATTTT. Translated, it gives CASSLDRGGGTDTQYF.

The J gene is TRBJ2-1, the V gene TRBV19; maybe TRBD2 (6 bases). The CDR3 runs 15 residues. Germline V gene sequence: CDR1 LNHDA, CDR2 SQIVND (reference sequence). Deletions cut 5 bases from V and 1 base from J, with 12 bases between. CDR3 sequence (DNA): TGTGCCAGTAGTCTTGGGACTCCTTCCTACAATGAGCAGTTCTTC. Translating it yields CASSLGTPSYNEQFF.

The chain links TRBV19 to TRBJ2-7, with D tentatively TRBD2 (6 bases). Germline V gives CDR1 LNHDA, CDR2 SQIVND (reference sequence). This CDR3 is built from 16 residues. V was cut by 1 base and J by 7 bases, with 20 bases left in between. CDR3 protein: CASSIVYGGPLVEQYF. The CDR3, as DNA: TGTGCCAGTAGTATAGTCTACGGGGGTCCCCTCGTAGAGCAGTACTTC.

The rearrangement joins TRBV29-1 to TRBJ2-7, with 11 bases matching TRBD1. Germline CDR1 reads SQVTM; CDR2 reads ANQGSEA. This CDR3 has 12 amino acids. V was pared by 5 bases and J by 6 bases, with 3 bases of the junction left unmatched. CDR3 region: CSVTGTGGEQYF. The CDR3 region has the DNA TGCAGCGTTACCGGGACAGGGGGCGAGCAGTACTTC.

The CDR3 bases are TGCAGCGGCGGGGTTGGAACTGAAGCTTTCTTT. Amino acids: CSGGVGTEAFF. This chain joins TRBV29-1 and TRBJ1-1; no clear D gene. CDR3 length: 11 residues. Looked up from germline, CDR1 is SQVTM and CDR2 is ANQGSEA. V dropped 7 bases and J dropped 5 bases, with 11 bases sitting between them.

This chain connects TRBV7-9 to TRBJ2-7; 9 bases align to TRBD1. CDR1 SEHNR and CDR2 FQNEAQ come from the germline V gene (reference sequence). CDR3 length equals 15 residues. The ends lost 5 bases at V and 4 bases at J; junction bases unmatched: 9. The CDR3 spells CASSPAQGALYEQYF. For the CDR3, the DNA is TGTGCCAGCAGCCCAGCACAGGGGGCGCTTTACGAGCAGTACTTC. The variable domain in full, with the rest retrieved from reference TRBV7-9 and TRBJ2-7, is DTGVSQNPRHKITKRGQNVTFRCDPISEHNRLYWYRQTLGQGPEFLTYFQNEAQLEKSRLLSDRFSAERPKGSFSTLEIQRTEQGDSAMYLCASSPAQGALYEQYFGPGTRLTVT.

V is TRBV28 and J is TRBJ2-5; TRBD1 matches at 7 bases. Unmatched junction bases numbered 6, after V lost 3 bases and J lost 5 bases. The CDR3 spans 14 residues. CDR1 MDHEN and CDR2 SYDVKM come from the germline V gene. This CDR3 is CASSFIGGGETQYF. The CDR3 DNA reads TGTGCCAGCAGTTTTATAGGGGGCGGGGAGACCCAGTACTTC.

The genes are TRBV28 and TRBJ2-7; maybe TRBD1 (6 bases). Trimming took off 3 bases at V and 4 bases at J, with 13 bases between the two ends. Per germline, CDR1 MDHEN and CDR2 SYDVKM. This CDR3 spans 14 amino acids. The CDR3 sequence is CASSFRQVRYEQYF. CDR3 nucleotide sequence: TGTGCCAGCAGTTTCCGACAGGTCCGGTACGAGCAGTACTTC.

The V and J genes are TRBV10-3 and TRBJ1-6, with D unresolved. The germline V gene encodes CDR1 ENHRY and CDR2 SYGVKD. The V gene lost 0 bases and the J gene lost 8 bases, with 14 bases spanning the gap. The CDR3 is 16 residues long. Written as DNA, the CDR3 is TGTGCCATCAGTGAGTCGGATGGGGAGGTGGATTCACCCCTCCACTTT. This encodes CAISESDGEVDSPLHF.

This sequence joins TRBV18 and TRBJ2-2; D unclear. V dropped 6 bases and J dropped 3 bases, with 11 bases sitting between them. CDR1 is KGHSH, CDR2 LQKENI, per germline. This CDR3 has 14 amino acids. This CDR3 reads CASSPGPDTGELFF. The CDR3 DNA reads as TGTGCCAGCTCCCCCGGGCCAGACACCGGGGAGCTGTTTTTT. Full variable domain (missing parts from reference TRBV18 and TRBJ2-2): NAGVMQNPRHLVRRRGQEARLRCSPMKGHSHVYWYRQLPEEGLKFMVYLQKENIIDESGMPKERFSAEFPKEGPSILRIQQVVRGDSAAYFCASSPGPDTGELFFGEGSRLTVL.

V and J are TRBV11-3 and TRBJ2-4, with 7 bases lining up with TRBD1. The germline gives CDR1 SGHNT, CDR2 YENEEA. The CDR3 consists of 16 residues. V gave up 4 bases and J gave up 0 bases; unmatched junction bases: 6. The CDR3 DNA sequence: TGTGCCAGCAGCTCCCGGACAGGATTAGCCAAAAACATTCAGTACTTC. Its protein is CASSSRTGLAKNIQYF.

The gene calls are TRBV27 and TRBJ2-2; TRBD2 agrees at 10 bases. Germline values: CDR1 MNHEY, CDR2 SMNVEV (reference sequence). The CDR3 is 15 amino acids. V lost 6 bases, J lost 5 bases, and 6 bases stayed unmatched. CDR3 in DNA: TGTGCCAGCAGCTCACTAGCGGGACGAACCGGGGAGCTGTTTTTT. Amino acids: CASSSLAGRTGELFF.

The chain combines TRBV20-1 with TRBJ1-1; D call uncertain. The germline V and J ends were trimmed by 5 bases and 8 bases, with 6 bases remaining between them. Per the germline V gene, CDR1 is DFQATT and CDR2 is SNEGSKA (reference sequence). The CDR3 totals 9 residues. The CDR3 sequence: CSAASEAFF. The CDR3 coding sequence is TGCAGTGCTGCATCAGAAGCTTTCTTT.

The gene calls are TRBV29-1 and TRBJ2-7; D may be TRBD1 (7 bases). The CDR3 length is 14 residues. The germline gives CDR1 SQVTM, CDR2 ANQGSEA. V lost 1 base and J 3 bases, leaving 13 bases between the germline ends. CDR3 region: CSVEGGGGNYEQYF. The CDR3 DNA reads TGCAGCGTTGAAGGTGGAGGGGGCAACTACGAGCAGTACTTC.